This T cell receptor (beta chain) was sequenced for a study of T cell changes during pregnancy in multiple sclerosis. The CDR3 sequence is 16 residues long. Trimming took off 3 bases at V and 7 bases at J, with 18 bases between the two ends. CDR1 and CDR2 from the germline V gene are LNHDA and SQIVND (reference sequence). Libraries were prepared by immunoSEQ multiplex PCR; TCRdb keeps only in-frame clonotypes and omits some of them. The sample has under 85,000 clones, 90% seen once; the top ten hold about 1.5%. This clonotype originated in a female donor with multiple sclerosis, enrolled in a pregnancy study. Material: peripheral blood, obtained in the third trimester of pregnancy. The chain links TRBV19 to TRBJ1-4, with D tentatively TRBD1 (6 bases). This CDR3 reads CASSIVAGVLSEKLFF. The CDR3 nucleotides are TGTGCCAGTAGTATCGTCGCAGGGGTGCTTAGTGAAAAACTGTTTTTT.